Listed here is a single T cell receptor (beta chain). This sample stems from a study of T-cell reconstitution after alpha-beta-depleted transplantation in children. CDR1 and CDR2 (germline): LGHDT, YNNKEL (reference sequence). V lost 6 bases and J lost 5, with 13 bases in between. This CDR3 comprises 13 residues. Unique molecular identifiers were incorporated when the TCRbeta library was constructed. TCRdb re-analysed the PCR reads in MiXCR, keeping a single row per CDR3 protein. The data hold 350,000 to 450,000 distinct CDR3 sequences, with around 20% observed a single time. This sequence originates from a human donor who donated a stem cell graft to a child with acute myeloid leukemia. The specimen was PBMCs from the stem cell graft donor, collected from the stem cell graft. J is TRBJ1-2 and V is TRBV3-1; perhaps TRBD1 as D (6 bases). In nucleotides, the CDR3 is TGTGCCAGCAGTAAGGGACAAGGATATGGCTACACCTTC. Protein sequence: CASSKGQGYGYTF.